The entry below describes one T cell receptor beta chain. Its antigen is still unknown. The donors, nominally healthy at sampling, likely had unrecorded immune exposures. Trimming took off 3 bases at V and 0 bases at J, with 12 bases between the two ends. CDR1 is MDHEN and CDR2 is SYDVKM in the germline V gene. The CDR3 spans 16 residues. PCR amplification relied on 60 Vbeta primers (plus 13 Jbeta primers). Only in-frame clones appear in the TCRdb table, and some are missing; sequencing was by immunoSEQ multiplex PCR. The sample data list just over 50,000 clones. The source of the sample is a study of cytomegalovirus exposure and HLA in healthy donors. General study findings and limits: In a later analysis, HLA-associated TCR beta chains were more clonally expanded than equally common others. The authors reported that TCR beta sequences could predict HLA-A and HLA-B alleles. These predictions were accurate for most subjects in the first cohort.

The clonotype was recovered from an older woman in good health and CMV-seropositive. The V gene is TRBV28, the J gene TRBJ2-4, with D unclear. Sequenced: PBMCs. DNA for the CDR3: TGTGCCAGCAGTTTGGGCGAAAATCTAGCCAAAAACATTCAGTACTTC. Its translation: CASSLGENLAKNIQYF. The whole variable domain, filled in from reference TRBV28 and TRBJ2-4, reads DVKVTQSSRYLVKRTGEKVFLECVQDMDHENMFWYRQDPGLGLRLIYFSYDVKMKEKGDIPEGYSVSREKKERFSLILESASTNQTSMYLCASSLGENLAKNIQYFGAGTRLSVL.